Here is one T cell receptor (beta chain) with its context. The data derive from a study of blood T cells in healthy people across ages. For the second PCR, which ran for about 7 to 12 cycles, a sample-barcoded 5' primer and a J-beta primer mix were used. TCRdb analysed the 5' RACE reads with MiXCR anew, one entry per CDR3 protein. This repertoire shows fewer than 2 million distinct CDR3 sequences, more than 35% found once; its top ten account for 23%. The receptor comes from a human donor in good health. Sequencing input: blood.

The CDR3 region has the DNA TGCAGCGTGTCGGGGTCCCAGGTATATGGGGCAGATACGCAGTATTTT. Its protein product is CSVSGSQVYGADTQYF. J is TRBJ2-3 and V is TRBV29-1, with TRBD2 as a possible D gene (5 bases). Germline V gives CDR1 SQVTM, CDR2 ANQGSEA. The CDR3 contains 16 residues. V lost 6 bases and J lost 4, with 23 bases in between.